This passage covers 31 T cell receptor beta chains from one sample sequenced in a study of graft-versus-host responses after intestinal transplantation. Profiling relied on immunoSEQ multiplex PCR, and the TCRdb table lists in-frame clones only, not all of them. The table records about 15,000 clones, around three fifths of them present only once. From the graft tissue, intraepithelial and lamina propria lymphocytes were released through processing. The sample was ileum tissue, taken 524 days after transplant. All receptors come from a human patient who received an intestinal transplant, so some T cells may come from the graft donor.

The chain uses TRBV18 and TRBJ2-7; 10 bases fit TRBD1. V lost 2 bases, J lost 5 bases, and 9 bases stayed unmatched. The germline V gene encodes CDR1 KGHSH and CDR2 LQKENI. The CDR3 is made up of 16 amino acids. The CDR3 DNA reads as TGTGCCAGCTCACCATTCACCCGCGGGACAGGGGACGAGCAGTACTTC. Translated: CASSPFTRGTGDEQYF. Based on the CDR3 plus reference TRBV18 and TRBJ2-7, the full variable domain is NAGVMQNPRHLVRRRGQEARLRCSPMKGHSHVYWYRQLPEEGLKFMVYLQKENIIDESGMPKERFSAEFPKEGPSILRIQQVVRGDSAAYFCASSPFTRGTGDEQYFGPGTRLTVT.

This sequence joins TRBV5-1 and TRBJ2-5; 11 bases are a match to TRBD2. The V gene's germline CDR1 is SGHRS and CDR2 YFSETQ. The CDR3 is 16 amino acids. Trimming removed 4 bases from V and 2 bases from J; junction bases left unmatched: 7. DNA for the CDR3: TGCGCCAGCAGCGGAGGCCTAGCGGGGGGACAAGAGACCCAGTACTTC. This sequence encodes CASSGGLAGGQETQYF.

This clone showed up just a few times. The J gene is TRBJ2-1, the V gene TRBV4-3, with D maybe TRBD1 (5 bases). The germline CDR1 and CDR2 sequences are LGHNA and YSLEER. The CDR3 has 13 residues. The V and J ends lost 2 bases and 5 bases respectively, with 7 bases between them. CDR3 residues: CASSQSGHNEQFF. The CDR3 region has the DNA TGCGCCAGCAGCCAATCAGGGCACAATGAGCAGTTCTTC.

The chain has TRBV5-8 and TRBJ2-1, with D unresolved. The CDR3 is 13 residues long. The germline gives CDR1 SGHTS, CDR2 YDEGEE. The ends were cut back, 4 bases at V and 4 bases at J, with 9 bases in the middle. CDR3 region: CASSPTHYNEQFF. The CDR3 DNA is TGTGCCAGCAGCCCGACACATTACAATGAGCAGTTCTTC.

This clone was detected only a few times. J is TRBJ2-7 and V is TRBV19, with D possibly matching TRBD1 (5 bases). CDR3 size: 13 residues. The V and J ends lost 5 bases and 2 bases respectively, with 10 bases between them. Germline V gives CDR1 LNHDA, CDR2 SQIVND (reference sequence). The CDR3 bases are TGTGCCAGTAGTCCCCCAGGGCCCTACGAGCAGTACTTC. It specifies CASSPPGPYEQYF.

The rearrangement links TRBV4-2 to TRBJ1-5; 8 bases match TRBD1. Germline trimming cut 3 bases from V and 5 bases from J; bases unmatched to any gene: 6. The CDR3 consists of 15 residues. Germline CDR1 and CDR2: LGHNA and YNFKEQ. The CDR3 sequence is CASSQIGTGDQPQHF. The CDR3, as DNA: TGTGCCAGCAGCCAGATTGGGACAGGTGATCAGCCCCAGCATTTT.

The V call is TRBV2, the J call TRBJ2-3, with D perhaps TRBD1 (6 bases). The CDR3 spans 13 residues. The V end was cut by 7 bases, the J end by 2 bases, with 10 bases between. Germline V lookup: CDR1 SNHLY, CDR2 FYNNEI. CDR3 region: CASTYRVTDTQYF. The DNA for the CDR3 is TGTGCCAGCACATACAGGGTCACAGATACGCAGTATTTT. Variable domain in full (rest from reference TRBV2 and TRBJ2-3): EPEVTQTPSHQVTQMGQEVILRCVPISNHLYFYWYRQILGQKVEFLVSFYNNEISEKSEIFDDQFSVERPDGSNFTLKIRSTKLEDSAMYFCASTYRVTDTQYFGPGTRLTVL.

This clone was detected only a few times. The chain uses TRBV6-4 and TRBJ1-6, with D possibly being TRBD1 (5 bases). Trimming shortened V by 3 bases and J by 10 bases, and 16 bases separated the two germline ends. The germline V gene has CDR1 MRHNA and CDR2 SNTAGT. CDR3 length equals 15 residues. The CDR3 DNA reads as TGTGCCAGCAGTGAAGTGGCAGGGCTGAGATCACCCCTCCACTTT. Protein: CASSEVAGLRSPLHF.

The chain is built from TRBV6-5 and TRBJ1-1; the D is unclear. The CDR3 is 11 residues long. Germline V CDR1 and CDR2: MNHEY, SVGAGI. V lost 9 bases and J lost 1, with 6 bases in between. The CDR3, as DNA: TGTGCCAGTTACAGGAACACTGAAGCTTTCTTT. This sequence encodes CASYRNTEAFF.

The J gene is TRBJ2-2, the V gene TRBV2; 10 bases fit TRBD1. Trimming cost V 7 bases and J 5 bases; bases outside gene matches: 7. Germline loops: CDR1 SNHLY, CDR2 FYNNEI. The CDR3 has 15 amino acids. CDR3: CASTVGQGRTGELFF. As DNA, the CDR3 is TGTGCCAGCACTGTGGGACAGGGGAGAACCGGGGAGCTGTTTTTT.

The CDR3 is CASSFGLAGAYNEQFF. CDR3 nucleotide sequence: TGTGCCAGCAGTTTTGGACTAGCGGGGGCCTACAATGAGCAGTTCTTC. The V call is TRBV6-5, the J call TRBJ2-1; 13 bases map to TRBD2. V was clipped by 4 bases and J by 2 bases; unmatched bases: 2. Germline loops: CDR1 MNHEY, CDR2 SVGAGI. This CDR3 spans 16 amino acids.

This rearrangement joins TRBV7-2 to TRBJ1-4; 11 bases match TRBD1. The CDR3 extends over 14 amino acids. From germline, CDR1 is SGHTA and CDR2 FQGNSA. With 5 bases clipped from V and 11 bases from J, the junction kept 7 bases outside the gene matches. The CDR3 DNA sequence: TGTGCCAGCAGCCCCCTCGGGACAGGGGGGAAACTGTTTTTT. Protein product: CASSPLGTGGKLFF.

This clone has a handful of counts. The J gene is TRBJ1-2, the V gene TRBV4-3; no clear D. CDR3 length: 14 residues. Germline CDR1 LGHNA, CDR2 YSLEER. The V and J ends lost 4 bases and 5 bases respectively, with 14 bases between them. Written as DNA, the CDR3 is TGCGCCAGCAGCCGGGGAGGCGTTGAGTATGGCTACACCTTC. It specifies CASSRGGVEYGYTF.

This sequence joins TRBV19 and TRBJ2-1, with TRBD2 as a possible D gene (6 bases). V was trimmed by 1 base and J by 5 bases, leaving 6 bases between them. The germline CDR1 and CDR2 sequences are LNHDA and SQIVND (reference sequence). This CDR3 contains 13 residues. For the CDR3, the DNA is TGTGCCAGTAGTATAGGCGGGAACAATGAGCAGTTCTTC. Residues: CASSIGGNNEQFF.

The J gene is TRBJ1-6, the V gene TRBV15; TRBD1 might be the D (5 bases). The CDR3 has 14 amino acids. Germline V gene sequence: CDR1 LNHNV, CDR2 YYDKDF (reference sequence). V was clipped by 1 base and J by 6 bases, with 7 bases between them. The CDR3 DNA sequence: TGTGCCACCAGCAGAGGGGGGGGTAATTCACCCCTCCACTTT. This encodes CATSRGGGNSPLHF.

By sample fraction, this clone is medium-sized. The chain carries TRBV21-1 and TRBJ1-2; the table's D gene call, TRBD1, was not cross checked with the DNA. TRBV21-1 is classified as a pseudogene. CDR3 size: 20 residues. CDR3 nucleotides: TGTGCCAGCAGCAAAGAAAGGGCGAAAACAGGGTATTTTTCTAACTATGGCTACACCTTC. Translating it yields CASSKERAKTGYFSNYGYTF.

Comments on this clone: Compared with germline, one end of the junction differs, possibly owing to a read error. The CDR3 region is CASSLAPGQGSPLYF. CDR3 nucleotide sequence: TGTGCCAGCAGCTTAGCCCCGGGACAGGGTTCACCCCTCTACTTT. This rearrangement joins TRBV7-2 to TRBJ1-6, with 9 bases lining up with TRBD1. Germline V gene lookup returns CDR1 SGHTA and CDR2 FQGNSA. The CDR3 contains 15 residues.

This clone was detected a few times. The sample holds other DNA sequences that translate to the same CDR3. V and J are TRBV20-1 and TRBJ2-7; possible D gene TRBD2, 5 bases. This CDR3 region has 11 residues. In germline, CDR1 is DFQATT, CDR2 SNEGSKA (reference sequence). Trimming took off 4 bases at V and 4 bases at J, with 8 bases between the two ends. The CDR3 here is CSATPGYEQYF. In DNA form, the CDR3 reads TGCAGTGCTACCCCGGGGTACGAGCAGTACTTC.

This chain uses TRBV29-1 with TRBJ2-7, with TRBD1 as a possible D gene (5 bases). The CDR3 covers 12 residues. The V end was cut by 7 bases, the J end by 7 bases, with 17 bases between. The germline CDR1 and CDR2 sequences are SQVTM and ANQGSEA. The CDR3 sequence is CSAGHTGREQYF. CDR3 coding DNA: TGCAGCGCCGGACACACCGGACGGGAGCAGTACTTC.

This clone counts as medium-sized. The chain carries TRBV6-1 and TRBJ2-1, with 11 bases fitting TRBD2. Germline lookup yields CDR1 MNHNS and CDR2 SASEGT. Germline trimming cut 8 bases from V and 6 bases from J; bases unmatched to any gene: 3. The CDR3 spans 13 residues. The CDR3 here is CASLAGGSNEQFF. CDR3 DNA sequence: TGTGCCAGCCTAGCGGGGGGCTCCAATGAGCAGTTCTTC.

The V and J genes are TRBV25-1 and TRBJ1-5; the match to TRBD1 covers 12 bases. This CDR3 region has 17 residues. After removal of 6 bases from V and 5 bases from J, the junction contained 11 bases not matched to a gene. CDR1 is MGHDK, CDR2 SYGVNS, per germline. CDR3 DNA sequence: TGTGCCAGCAGATCGGGACAGGGGGCTGAAAACGATCAGCCCCAGCATTTT. Its translation is CASRSGQGAENDQPQHF.

V usage is TRBV5-1 and J usage is TRBJ2-5, with 8 bases matching TRBD1. The J call may be mistaken, given a closer DNA end match to TRBJ2-7. Germline loops: CDR1 SGHRS, CDR2 YFSETQ. The CDR3 has 14 residues. The CDR3 loop is CASSLSTGGYEQYF. CDR3 coding DNA: TGCGCCAGCAGCTTGAGTACAGGGGGCTACGAGCAGTACTTC.

In nucleotides, the CDR3 is TGTGCCAGTAGTATCCAGTGGACTGAAGCTTTCTTT. This translates into CASSIQWTEAFF. The chain combines TRBV19 with TRBJ1-1; D unresolved. The CDR3 runs 12 residues. Germline values: CDR1 LNHDA, CDR2 SQIVND (reference sequence). Trimming removed 3 bases at V and 5 bases at J, with 7 bases between. Drawing the rest from reference TRBV19 and TRBJ1-1, the complete variable domain is DGGITQSPKYLFRKEGQNVTLSCEQNLNHDAMYWYRQDPGQGLRLIYYSQIVNDFQKGDIAEGYSVSREKKESFPLTVTSAQKNPTAFYLCASSIQWTEAFFGQGTRLTVV.

The chain combines TRBV30 with TRBJ2-1, with 9 bases lining up with TRBD2. Trimming removed 2 bases from V and 0 bases from J; junction bases left unmatched: 8. CDR3 length equals 17 residues. Germline assignment: CDR1 GTSNPN and CDR2 SVGIG (reference sequence). The CDR3 DNA reads TGTGCCTGGAGTTTGGCGGGGGGGCAAGGCTCCTACAATGAGCAGTTCTTC. This translates into CAWSLAGGQGSYNEQFF. The full variable domain, in which reference TRBV30 and TRBJ2-1 provide the parts outside the CDR3, is SQTIHQWPATLVQPVGSPLSLECTVEGTSNPNLYWYRQAAGRGLQLLFYSVGIGQISSEVPQNLSASRPQDRQFILSSKKLLLSDSGFYLCAWSLAGGQGSYNEQFFGPGTRLTVL.

The chain carries TRBV7-2 and TRBJ2-3; 11 positions match TRBD2. V shed 2 bases, J shed 5 bases, and the junction held 3 bases outside the gene matches. The CDR3 loop spans 15 amino acids. Germline loops: CDR1 SGHTA, CDR2 FQGNSA. The CDR3 protein is CASSLLAGGEDTQYF. The DNA for the CDR3 is TGTGCCAGCAGCTTACTAGCGGGGGGAGAAGATACGCAGTATTTT.

The rearrangement links TRBV29-1 to TRBJ2-1; 8 bases fit TRBD1. This CDR3 is built from 14 residues. Looked up from germline, CDR1 is SQVTM and CDR2 is ANQGSEA. V lost 3 bases, J lost 4 bases, and 5 bases stayed unmatched. CDR3 DNA sequence: TGCAGCGTTGAGATCGGACAGGGTTACAATGAGCAGTTCTTC. This sequence encodes CSVEIGQGYNEQFF.

CDR3 sequence reads: CSSTRGGDQETQYF. As DNA, the CDR3 is TGCAGCTCCACACGGGGGGGCGATCAAGAGACCCAGTACTTC. The chain recombines TRBV29-1 with TRBJ2-5; 8 bases fit TRBD2. CDR3 size: 14 residues. Germline V CDR1 and CDR2: SQVTM, ANQGSEA. The J segment lost 2 bases and the V segment lost 8 bases, leaving 10 bases of the junction unmatched.

The V call is TRBV15, the J call TRBJ1-2; no reliable D call. Germline assignment: CDR1 LNHNV and CDR2 YYDKDF (reference sequence). Trimming removed 1 base at V and 5 bases at J, with 11 bases between. The CDR3 has 14 residues. The DNA of the CDR3 is TGTGCCACCAGCAGAGGACTGGGTCTTTATGGCTACACCTTC. Its protein is CATSRGLGLYGYTF. Supplemented by reference TRBV15 and TRBJ1-2, the full variable domain reads DAMVIQNPRYQVTQFGKPVTLSCSQTLNHNVMYWYQQKSSQAPKLLFHYYDKDFNNEADTPDNFQSRRPNTSFCFLDIRSPGLGDTAMYLCATSRGLGLYGYTFGSGTRLTVV.

The rearrangement links TRBV6-1 to TRBJ2-7; 11 bases match TRBD2. Germline V gene data show CDR1 as MNHNS and CDR2 as SASEGT. The V and J ends lost 6 bases and 6 bases, in that order; junction bases with no gene match: 10. The length of the CDR3 is 15 residues. The CDR3 protein is CASSLAGGAVLEQYF. Written as DNA, the CDR3 is TGTGCCAGCAGCCTAGCGGGGGGCGCGGTACTCGAGCAGTACTTC.

This clone was counted only a few times. The V gene is TRBV5-4, the J gene TRBJ1-4; D call uncertain. The germline V and J ends were trimmed by 2 bases and 1 base, with 6 bases remaining between them. This CDR3 is built from 14 residues. Germline V gene sequence: CDR1 SGHNT, CDR2 YYREEE (reference sequence). CDR3 region: CASSFGGTNEKLFF. The DNA for the CDR3 is TGTGCCAGCAGCTTCGGAGGAACTAATGAAAAACTGTTTTTT.

CDR3 coding DNA: TGTGCCAGCAGCTTACCAGGGAGGGGGATGAACACTGAAGCTTTCTTT. Translation: CASSLPGRGMNTEAFF. The V and J genes are TRBV11-3 and TRBJ1-1, with D possibly matching TRBD1 (6 bases). The CDR3 runs to 16 residues. Germline lookup yields CDR1 SGHNT and CDR2 YENEEA. V lost 2 bases and J 0 bases, leaving 13 bases between the germline ends.